Following are 5 T cell receptor beta chains from one sample sequenced in a study of T cell responses to AZD1222 COVID-19 vaccine. Repertoires were generated with immunoSEQ multiplex PCR, while TCRdb's copy carries only in-frame clones and drops some. The data hold fewer than 150,000 clones, with roughly 88% observed a single time. Sequenced here: peripheral blood, sampled 28 days after the second AZD1222 dose. The receptors shown here come from an adult who received the AZD1222 COVID-19 vaccine.

The chain combines TRBV7-3 with TRBJ1-6; 7 bases are shared with TRBD1. CDR3 length: 14 residues. Trimming at V came to 4 bases and at J to 7 bases, leaving 4 bases not matched to a gene. Germline V CDR1 and CDR2: SGHTA, FQGTGA. CDR3 in amino acids: CASSSGQRNSPLHF. For the CDR3, the DNA is TGTGCCAGCAGCTCGGGACAGAGAAATTCACCCCTCCACTTT.

This chain links TRBV27 with TRBJ2-1, with TRBD2 identical over 8 bases. The germline CDR1 and CDR2 sequences are MNHEY and SMNVEV (reference sequence). Trimming removed 4 bases from V and 4 bases from J; junction bases left unmatched: 12. CDR3 size: 17 residues. The CDR3 coding sequence is TGTGCCAGCAGTTACAGGCAACGGGGGGGTGATTACAATGAGCAGTTCTTC. Amino acid sequence: CASSYRQRGGDYNEQFF.

This sequence joins TRBV3-1 (or the pseudogene TRBV3-2) and TRBJ2-1; the D is unclear. Trimming removed 0 bases from V and 2 bases from J, with 2 bases in between. Germline V gene lookup returns CDR1 LGHDT and CDR2 YNNKEL (reference sequence). This CDR3 spans 13 amino acids. CDR3 DNA: TGTGCCAGCAGCCAAGAACCCTACAATGAGCAGTTCTTC. Its translation: CASSQEPYNEQFF.

This clone was detected a few times. The chain recombines TRBV4-2 with TRBJ2-7, with TRBD1 matching 10 bases. V shed 3 bases, J shed 3 bases, and the junction held 8 bases outside the gene matches. Germline V gene lookup returns CDR1 LGHNA and CDR2 YNFKEQ. The length of the CDR3 is 16 residues. The DNA of the CDR3 is TGTGCCAGCAGCCATGCCGGGACAGGGGACAACTACGAGCAGTACTTC. Translation gives CASSHAGTGDNYEQYF.

The chain is built from TRBV24-1 and TRBJ2-2; D not resolved. Germline CDR1 KGHDR, CDR2 SFDVKD. Trimming cost V 3 bases and J 1 base, with 14 bases left between them. The CDR3 runs to 17 residues. CDR3 nucleotides: TGTGCCACCAGTGATCCCACGCGGCTCCGGAACACCGGGGAGCTGTTTTTT. Amino acids: CATSDPTRLRNTGELFF.